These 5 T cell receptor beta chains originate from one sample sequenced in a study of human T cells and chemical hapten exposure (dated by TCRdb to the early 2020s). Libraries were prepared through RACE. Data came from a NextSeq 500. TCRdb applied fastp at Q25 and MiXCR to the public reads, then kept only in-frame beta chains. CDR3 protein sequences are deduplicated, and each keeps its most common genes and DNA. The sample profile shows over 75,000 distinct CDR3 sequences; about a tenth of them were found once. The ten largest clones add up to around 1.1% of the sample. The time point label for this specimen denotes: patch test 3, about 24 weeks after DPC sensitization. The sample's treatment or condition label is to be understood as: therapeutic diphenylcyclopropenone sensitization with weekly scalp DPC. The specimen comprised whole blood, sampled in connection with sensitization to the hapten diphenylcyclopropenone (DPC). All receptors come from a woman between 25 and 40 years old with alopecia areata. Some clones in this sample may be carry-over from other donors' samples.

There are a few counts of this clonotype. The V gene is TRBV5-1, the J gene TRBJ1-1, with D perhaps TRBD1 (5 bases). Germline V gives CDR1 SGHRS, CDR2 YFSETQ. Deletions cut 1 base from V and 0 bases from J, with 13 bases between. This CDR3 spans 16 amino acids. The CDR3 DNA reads TGCGCCAGCAGCTTGATTACAGGACACCTGAACACTGAAGCTTTCTTT. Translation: CASSLITGHLNTEAFF.

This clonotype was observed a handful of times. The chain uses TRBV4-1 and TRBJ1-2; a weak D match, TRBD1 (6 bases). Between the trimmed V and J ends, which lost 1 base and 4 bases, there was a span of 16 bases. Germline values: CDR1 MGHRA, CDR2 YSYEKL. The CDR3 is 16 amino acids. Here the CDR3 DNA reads TGCGCCAGCAGCCAAGCCCAACTTCAGGGGAGCTATGGCTACACCTTC. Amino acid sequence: CASSQAQLQGSYGYTF.

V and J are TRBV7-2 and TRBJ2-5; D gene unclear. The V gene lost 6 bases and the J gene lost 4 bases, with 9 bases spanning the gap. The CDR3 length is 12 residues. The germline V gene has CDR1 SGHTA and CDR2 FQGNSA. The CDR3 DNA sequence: TGTGCCAGCAGTCGAAGCCGAGAGACCCAGTACTTC. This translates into CASSRSRETQYF.

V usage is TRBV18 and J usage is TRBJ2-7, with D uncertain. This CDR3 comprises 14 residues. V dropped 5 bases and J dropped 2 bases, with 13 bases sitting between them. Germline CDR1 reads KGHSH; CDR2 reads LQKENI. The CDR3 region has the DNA TGTGCCAGCTCAGACTGGGGAACGGCCTACGAGCAGTACTTC. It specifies CASSDWGTAYEQYF. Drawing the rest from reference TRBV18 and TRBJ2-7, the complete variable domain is NAGVMQNPRHLVRRRGQEARLRCSPMKGHSHVYWYRQLPEEGLKFMVYLQKENIIDESGMPKERFSAEFPKEGPSILRIQQVVRGDSAAYFCASSDWGTAYEQYFGPGTRLTVT.

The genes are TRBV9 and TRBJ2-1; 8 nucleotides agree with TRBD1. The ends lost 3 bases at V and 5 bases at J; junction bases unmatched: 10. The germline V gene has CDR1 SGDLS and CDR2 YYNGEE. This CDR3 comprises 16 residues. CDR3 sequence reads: CASSAGGTGQDNEQFF. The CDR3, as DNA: TGTGCCAGCAGCGCAGGTGGGACAGGCCAAGACAATGAGCAGTTCTTC. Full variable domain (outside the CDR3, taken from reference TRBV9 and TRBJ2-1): DSGVTQTPKHLITATGQRVTLRCSPRSGDLSVYWYQQSLDQGLQFLIQYYNGEERAKGNILERFSAQQFPDLHSELNLSSLELGDSALYFCASSAGGTGQDNEQFFGPGTRLTVL.